This T cell receptor (beta chain) was profiled in a study of cytomegalovirus exposure and HLA in healthy donors. It was with 60 Vbeta and 13 Jbeta primers that the PCR ran. The repertoire was sequenced with immunoSEQ multiplex PCR; TCRdb's copy has only in-frame clones and lacks some. The clone table shows 74,000 or so clones, with the ten largest holding about 1.5%. Germline loops: CDR1 SSHAT, CDR2 FNYEAQ (reference sequence). The CDR3 loop spans 13 amino acids. Worth noting for this clone: The junction shows a germline mismatch at one end, possibly a read error.

This chain connects TRBV7-7 to TRBJ2-5; tentative D call: TRBD2 (5 bases). The TCR comes from a woman in her sixties or seventies in good health and CMV-seronegative. The sample taken for sequencing was PBMCs. The CDR3 is CASSPREQETQYF. CDR3 DNA: TGTGCTAGCAGCCCTAGGGAGCAAGAGACCCAGTACTTC.